A selection of T cell receptor beta chains follows, all from one sample in a study of CD8+ T cells in alopecia areata. Repertoires were generated with immunoSEQ multiplex PCR, while TCRdb's copy carries only in-frame clones and drops some. The sample records more than 90,000 clones, roughly two thirds being singletons. Source material: CD4+ T cells sorted from blood. Receptors originate from a human donor in good health. The conserved cysteine and the conserved F or W are not part of the CDR3 here.

v_call: TRBV19; j_call: TRBJ2-4; cdr3_aa: ASSIGRAGDIQY
v_call: TRBV5-6; j_call: TRBJ2-6; cdr3_aa: ASSLGSSGANVLT
v_call: TRBV15; j_call: TRBJ1-5; cdr3_aa: ATSRDKANQPQH
v_call: TRBV29-1; j_call: TRBJ2-3; cdr3_aa: SAPGPAGSNPDTQY
v_call: TRBV30; j_call: TRBJ1-2; cdr3_aa: AWSVQVVAGVSYT
v_call: TRBV30; j_call: TRBJ2-2; cdr3_aa: AWSGKGAGELF
v_call: TRBV9; j_call: TRBJ2-5; cdr3_aa: ASSVGRAQETQY
v_call: TRBV4-1; j_call: TRBJ2-7; cdr3_aa: ASSQSGTLSYEQY
v_call: TRBV5-6; j_call: TRBJ1-6; cdr3_aa: ASSFWGLLRNSPLH
v_call: TRBV20-1; j_call: TRBJ1-1; cdr3_aa: SARGIEKAF
v_call: TRBV6-6; j_call: TRBJ1-1; cdr3_aa: ASSLIENTEAF
v_call: TRBV18; j_call: TRBJ1-2; cdr3_aa: ASSQSTGDYYGYT
v_call: TRBV25-1; j_call: TRBJ2-2; cdr3_aa: ASQPRTGVTGELF
v_call: TRBV5-1; j_call: TRBJ1-6; cdr3_aa: ASSLVGSPLH
v_call: TRBV28; j_call: TRBJ2-7; cdr3_aa: ASSFQGNEQY
v_call: TRBV7-9; j_call: TRBJ1-5; cdr3_aa: ASRAYGQPQH
v_call: TRBV29-1; j_call: TRBJ2-2; cdr3_aa: SVETDTGELF
v_call: TRBV5-6; j_call: TRBJ1-2; cdr3_aa: ASSLDVGGYT
v_call: TRBV2; j_call: TRBJ2-2; cdr3_aa: ASSGLEATGELF
v_call: TRBV4-1; j_call: TRBJ1-4; cdr3_aa: ASSPKDRERVKLF
v_call: TRBV30; j_call: TRBJ2-7; cdr3_aa: AWSPKSGLY
v_call: TRBV4-1; j_call: TRBJ2-7; cdr3_aa: ASGRLAGVSYEQY
v_call: TRBV29-1; j_call: TRBJ1-1; cdr3_aa: SVEWGAHVNTEAF
v_call: TRBV7-2; j_call: TRBJ1-4; cdr3_aa: ASSLVGGGDEKLF
v_call: TRBV15; j_call: TRBJ2-5; cdr3_aa: ATRPGLQETQY
v_call: TRBV12-5; j_call: TRBJ2-7; cdr3_aa: ASGLGTSFSYEQY
v_call: TRBV29-1; j_call: TRBJ2-5; cdr3_aa: SVEPSGTGLRGETQY
v_call: TRBV6-5; j_call: TRBJ1-1; cdr3_aa: ASSYLRGTEAF
v_call: TRBV7-9; j_call: TRBJ2-7; cdr3_aa: ASSPAASDYEQY
v_call: TRBV2; j_call: TRBJ2-1; cdr3_aa: ASSETGYPWDEQF
v_call: TRBV30; j_call: TRBJ2-7; cdr3_aa: ACNRAPSYEQY